A single TCR beta chain is shown here with its context. The antigen remains undetermined. This CDR3 spans 13 amino acids. Per the germline V gene, CDR1 is SGHAT and CDR2 is FQNNGV. The V end lost 2 bases, the J end lost 3 bases, and 7 bases lay between the germline ends. The investigators amplified TCR beta CDR3 regions from RNA transcripts. An initial round of RT-PCR targeting the TCR CDR3 relied on the HTBI primer set. TCRdb independently ran MiXCR on the multiplex PCR reads; one entry per CDR3 protein. The repertoire holds about 320,000 distinct CDR3 sequences, approximately 16% seen once, with around 35% in the top ten. The data stem from a study of T cells in Graves' hyperthyroidism and ophthalmopathy. For the study at large: Before any treatment, at initial diagnosis, peripheral blood was collected. Whole-study findings and limits: Most thyroid clonotypes that were expanded above 0.001 also turned up in blood. Onset of ophthalmopathy came a median roughly 6.4 months after the model predicted it.

Input material: blood. J is TRBJ1-2 and V is TRBV11-2; the D is unclear. The clonotype originates from a man younger than 40 with Graves' hyperthyroidism. In nucleotides, the CDR3 is TGTGCCAGCAGCTTAAACACTTACTATGGCTACACCTTC. Encoded protein: CASSLNTYYGYTF.